This T cell receptor (beta chain) is from a study of T cells after yellow fever vaccination. This clonotype appeared a few times. The target antigen is unknown. Notes on the study in general: A large majority of primary-vaccination clones showed up again after the booster (around 95% CD4, almost 90% CD8). Researchers cautioned that FACS-sorted repertoires could harbor abundant clonotypes contaminating from the bulk population. A small share of clonotypes appeared in both CD4 and CD8 compartments.

TCRdb reprocessed the 5' RACE reads via MiXCR and lists one record per CDR3 protein. The data show some 160,000 distinct CDR3 sequences, with around 7.3% seen just once and approximately 2.5% held by the top ten. Germline CDR1 SGHTA, CDR2 FQGTGA. Germline trimming cut 4 bases from V and 0 bases from J; bases unmatched to any gene: 12. The CDR3 has 18 amino acids. J is TRBJ2-4 and V is TRBV7-3, with 7 bases identical to TRBD2. Specimen: CD4+ T cells sorted from PBMCs, collected less than 6 days after the first yellow fever vaccination. The TCR sequence derives from a man aged 18-30 years who received the YFV17D yellow fever vaccine. Here the CDR3 DNA reads TGTGCCAGCAGCTCTCAATGGGGGGGGGTTCTAGCCAAAAACATTCAGTACTTC. It encodes CASSSQWGGVLAKNIQYF.